Below are 11 T cell receptor beta chains sequenced from a single sample in a study of STAT5B mutations in CD4+ large granular lymphocyte leukemia (dated 2022 in TCRdb). The library was made by the immunoSEQ multiplex PCR assay. This is the immuneACCESS table as TCRdb keeps it, with only in-frame sequences that have V and J called. A part of the clones is gone; compared with another copy, unresolved V genes explain less than half, and the rest is unexplained. The sample data list more than 30,000 clones, and 76% of these were observed just once. Roughly 7% of the sample lies in the top ten. The material sequenced was CD4+ T cells from blood buffy coats. Receptors were obtained from a human donor in good health.

The chain combines TRBV10-2 with TRBJ1-1, with D uncertain. Trimming stripped 7 bases from V and 2 bases from J, with 5 bases between. From germline, CDR1 is WSHSY and CDR2 SAAADI. This CDR3 has 11 residues. The CDR3 reads CASTGNTEAFF. The DNA for the CDR3 is TGCGCCAGCACAGGAAACACTGAAGCTTTCTTT.

The rearrangement uses TRBV7-3 and TRBJ2-3; D uncertain. V lost 1 base and J 6 bases, leaving 8 bases between the germline ends. Germline V CDR1 and CDR2: SGHTA, FQGTGA. The length of the CDR3 is 13 residues. The CDR3, as DNA: TGTGCCAGCAGCTTAATCCCTACGGATACGCAGTATTTT. Its translation: CASSLIPTDTQYF.

This clone was picked up one time. The V and J genes are TRBV7-2 and TRBJ1-5; the D is unclear. Per the germline V gene, CDR1 is SGHTA and CDR2 is FQGNSA. CDR3 length: 14 residues. Trimming stripped 1 base from V and 3 bases from J, with 7 bases between. The CDR3 DNA sequence: TGTGCCAGCAGCTTAGTGGGTAACAATCAGCCCCAGCATTTT. The encoded protein is CASSLVGNNQPQHF.

The rearrangement links TRBV4-1 to TRBJ1-2; D is undetermined. V was cut by 3 bases and J by 4 bases, with 15 bases left in between. The CDR3 contains 15 residues. The germline CDR1 and CDR2 sequences are MGHRA and YSYEKL. CDR3 amino acids: CASSHLGAPVYGYTF. The CDR3 nucleotides are TGCGCCAGCAGCCACTTAGGCGCGCCAGTCTATGGCTACACCTTC.

The chain uses TRBV2 and TRBJ2-7; D could derive from TRBD1 or TRBD2 (5 bases each). The ends were cut back, 4 bases at V and 0 bases at J, with 10 bases in the middle. Per germline, CDR1 SNHLY and CDR2 FYNNEI. The CDR3 is 14 residues long. This CDR3 reads CASSVEGTSYEQYF. CDR3 coding DNA: TGTGCCAGCAGTGTGGAAGGGACCTCCTACGAGCAGTACTTC.

The V gene is TRBV7-2, the J gene TRBJ2-1; D call uncertain. Between the trimmed V and J ends, which lost 1 base and 8 bases, there was a span of 3 bases. Germline-derived CDR1 and CDR2 are SGHTA and FQGNSA. The CDR3 totals 11 residues. The CDR3 DNA is TGTGCCAGCAGCTTAGAGGATGAGCAGTTCTTC. This gives the protein CASSLEDEQFF.

The genes are TRBV7-9 and TRBJ1-3; D uncertain. Trimming stripped 1 base from V and 6 bases from J, with 4 bases between. Germline V gives CDR1 SEHNR, CDR2 FQNEAQ (reference sequence). The CDR3 is made up of 12 amino acids. The chain's CDR3 is CASSLGENTIYF. CDR3 DNA: TGTGCCAGCAGCTTAGGAGAAAACACCATATATTTT.

CDR3 region: CASKQGDLANYGYTF. The CDR3 DNA reads TGTGCGTCGAAACAGGGGGACCTGGCTAACTATGGCTACACCTTC. The chain has TRBV6-1 and TRBJ1-2, with 8 bases aligning to TRBD1. The CDR3 contains 15 residues. CDR1 MNHNS and CDR2 SASEGT come from the germline V gene.

The V gene is TRBV11-2, the J gene TRBJ2-7, with D possibly called TRBD1 or TRBD2 (5 bases each). The CDR3 is 16 residues long. The germline CDR1 and CDR2 sequences are SGHAT and FQNNGV. The V end was cut by 1 base, the J end by 7 bases, with 20 bases between. The CDR3 DNA reads TGTGCCAGCAGCTTAGTCAGGGATCCGATTAGGGAGGAGCAGTACTTC. This encodes CASSLVRDPIREEQYF.

The rearrangement joins TRBV19 to TRBJ1-2; no clear D. V gave up 7 bases and J gave up 8 bases, with 17 bases separating them. In germline, CDR1 is LNHDA, CDR2 SQIVND (reference sequence). CDR3 length: 13 amino acids. CDR3 amino acids: CASNPGPIVGYTF. DNA of the CDR3: TGTGCCAGTAACCCTGGGCCCATCGTGGGCTACACCTTC.

Worth noting for this clone: The identical CDR3 is also encoded by other nucleotide sequences in the sample. The chain is built from TRBV15 and TRBJ2-5, with D uncertain. V was clipped by 1 base and J by 1 base, with 4 bases between them. The CDR3 contains 13 residues. CDR1 is LNHNV, CDR2 YYDKDF, per germline (reference sequence). The CDR3 DNA follows: TGTGCCACCAGCAGAGGCCTCCAAGAGACCCAGTACTTC. Translated, it gives CATSRGLQETQYF.